This record looks at one T cell receptor beta chain sequence and its context. This entry belongs to a study of T cell responses to AZD1222 COVID-19 vaccine. Repertoires were generated with immunoSEQ multiplex PCR, while TCRdb's copy carries only in-frame clones and drops some. The table includes 90,000 to 150,000 clones, over 85% detected once. CDR3 length: 15 amino acids. Germline values: CDR1 MNHEY, CDR2 SVGAGI. Between the trimmed V and J ends, which lost 6 bases and 4 bases, there was a span of 18 bases. This receptor was taken from an adult in good health. This specimen consisted of peripheral blood, obtained on day 0 of AZD1222 vaccination. V is TRBV6-5 and J is TRBJ1-2; D gene unclear. The CDR3 DNA sequence: TGTGCCAGCAGCTCTGACAATGTGCCCACCTATGGCTACACCTTC. The encoded protein is CASSSDNVPTYGYTF.